The entry below gives a single TCR beta chain sequence along with its context. This entry comes from a study of blood T cell repertoires in COVID-19. Study summary: COVID-19 samples collected from the United States, Italy and Spain covered acute and convalescent phases.

Per the original data handling: Estimation of nucleated cell counts relied on the amplification of reference gene primers. Only in-frame clones appear in the TCRdb table, and some are missing; sequencing was by immunoSEQ multiplex PCR. V and J calls and clone size are as listed in that table; D and trimming were resolved from the DNA. The sample lists 250,000 to 300,000 clones; 70% to 90% were seen once. CDR1 and CDR2 (germline): LGHDT, YNNKEL (reference sequence). This CDR3 has 13 amino acids. V lost 5 bases, J lost 2 bases, and 10 bases lay in between. Sequencing was done on a sample of peripheral blood. This chain links TRBV3-1 (or the pseudogene TRBV3-2) with TRBJ2-7; D is possibly TRBD1 (6 bases). The receptor's source is a man aged 18 to 29 with active or convalescent COVID-19. The CDR3 region is CASSFGQPYEQYF. Here the CDR3 DNA reads TGTGCCAGCAGCTTTGGACAGCCCTACGAGCAGTACTTC.